This entry lists 20 T cell receptor beta chains sequenced from one sample in a study of glioma-infiltrating T cells. TCR alpha and beta CDR3 regions were amplified from RNA using iRepertoire nested multiplex PCR. TCRdb fed the multiplex PCR reads into MiXCR, producing one record per CDR3 protein. Here the sample spans fewer than 500,000 distinct CDR3 sequences, roughly two fifths being singletons. What was sequenced was glioma tissue, nonneoplastic brain tissue, or PBMCs (not recorded which). Receptor source: a human donor with low-grade glioma or glioblastoma, undergoing nonglioma brain surgery, or in good health (not recorded which).

This clonotype has ten or more counts. V and J are TRBV20-1 and TRBJ2-5; 9 nucleotides align to TRBD2. The junction had 8 bases not matched to a gene; V was cut back by 6 bases and J by 0 bases. This CDR3 contains 15 residues. The germline V gene encodes CDR1 DFQATT and CDR2 SNEGSKA (reference sequence). DNA for the CDR3: TGCAGTGCCCTTGGGGCGGGAGGGGACCAAGAGACCCAGTACTTC. It is translated as CSALGAGGDQETQYF.

This clonotype was seen at least ten times. The chain is built from TRBV6-2 or TRBV6-3 and TRBJ1-2; 10 bases line up with TRBD1. CDR3 length equals 17 residues. Germline V gene data show CDR1 as MNHEY and CDR2 as SVGEGT. The V segment lost 5 bases and the J segment 3 bases; nucleotides outside the gene matches: 12. The CDR3 bases are TGTGCCAGCAGTGGATTCCGGGACAGGGGTTATGACTATGGCTACACCTTC. This translates into CASSGFRDRGYDYGYTF.

This clonotype appeared a single time. At one boundary the junction diverges from the germline segment, which might be a read error. CDR3 region: CSAGKRESFYNKQFF. CDR3 bases: TGCAGTGCGGGGAAGCGGGAGTCATTTTACAATAAGCAGTTCTTC. The V and J genes are TRBV20-1 and TRBJ2-1; 8 bases map to TRBD2. Germline CDR1 reads DFQATT; CDR2 reads SNEGSKA (reference sequence). CDR3 size: 15 residues.

In this sample, this clonotype turned up a few times. The gene calls are TRBV7-2 and TRBJ2-7; D may correspond to TRBD1 or TRBD2 (5 bases each). V was clipped by 5 bases and J by 3 bases, with 17 bases between them. Looked up from germline, CDR1 is SGHTA and CDR2 is FQGNSA. This CDR3 has 15 residues. As DNA, the CDR3 is TGTGCCAGCAGCCCCCGGGGCAGGGTGGACTACGAGCAGTACTTC. Its translation is CASSPRGRVDYEQYF.

The chain links TRBV20-1 to TRBJ1-5; no clear D gene. This CDR3 is built from 13 residues. Trimming left V 4 bases short and J 5 bases short, with 12 bases between. Germline CDR1 reads DFQATT; CDR2 reads SNEGSKA (reference sequence). In DNA form, the CDR3 reads TGCAGTGCTACCGGGAGTGAATATCAGCCCCAGCATTTT. Translation: CSATGSEYQPQHF.

To note about this clonotype: At one of its ends the junction is not consistent with the germline gene, which may arise from a read error. The gene calls are TRBV5-1 and TRBJ2-7; the match to TRBD2 covers 8 bases. CDR3 length: 16 amino acids. In germline, CDR1 is SGHRS, CDR2 YFSETQ. This CDR3 reads CASSKNGGAGVYEQYF. CDR3 coding DNA: TGTGCCAGCAGCAAAAACGGGGGGGCAGGAGTCTACGAGCAGTACTTC.

About this clonotype: At one of its ends the junction is not consistent with the germline gene, which may arise from a read error. The chain is built from TRBV11-3 and TRBJ2-3; unclear D gene. The CDR3 spans 11 residues. Germline lookup yields CDR1 SGHNT and CDR2 YENEEA. This chain's CDR3 is CASSTSDTRYF. The CDR3 DNA reads as TGTGCCAGCAGTACATCAGATACGCGGTATTTT.

The chain couples TRBV20-1 to TRBJ2-1; 9 bases agree with TRBD1. The DNA end is a closer match to TRBJ2-7, so the J assignment may be wrong. Germline-derived CDR1 and CDR2 are DFQATT and SNEGSKA (reference sequence). CDR3 size: 13 residues. The CDR3 region has the DNA TGCAGTGCCACAACCGGGACAGGGTACGAGCAGTACTTC. Residues: CSATTGTGYEQYF.

To note about this clonotype: The junction departs from germline at one end; a sequencing error may be responsible. This rearrangement joins TRBV6-6 to TRBJ1-4, with D unclear. In germline, CDR1 is MNHNY, CDR2 SVGAGI (reference sequence). The CDR3 consists of 14 residues. Written as DNA, the CDR3 is TGTGCCAGCAGTTACTCCCCGAGGCAAGAAAAACTGTCTTTT. Its translation is CASSYSPRQEKLSF.

To note about this clonotype: Given a much more abundant clone one base away, this may be a read error. V is TRBV27 and J is TRBJ2-1; the D gene is possibly TRBD1 (5 bases). This CDR3 region has 16 residues. Germline loops: CDR1 MNHEY, CDR2 SMNVEV (reference sequence). V lost 0 bases to trimming and J lost 12 bases, with 21 bases between them. CDR3 nucleotide sequence: TGTGCCAGCAGTTTATCGTTTAAGGTTTCGGCTACAGGGCAGTTCTTC. This codes for CASSLSFKVSATGQFF.

The chain couples TRBV7-8 to TRBJ2-7; 10 nucleotides agree with TRBD1. Germline values: CDR1 SGHVS, CDR2 FQNEAQ. V lost 1 base and J lost 5; bases outside the gene matches: 5. CDR3 length: 15 residues. The CDR3 bases are TGTGCCAGCAGCTTAGGAGTGACAGGGGGCCACGAGCAGTACTTC. Its protein is CASSLGVTGGHEQYF.

This clonotype came up a few times. This chain links TRBV4-1 with TRBJ2-3; D ambiguous. The germline V gene has CDR1 MGHRA and CDR2 YSYEKL. The ends were cut back, 4 bases at V and 6 bases at J, with 8 bases in the middle. The CDR3 length is 12 residues. CDR3 in amino acids: CASSRPRDTQYF. For the CDR3, the DNA is TGCGCCAGCAGCCGCCCCCGGGATACGCAGTATTTT.

Remarks on this clonotype: A read error may explain this, as a much larger clone is one base away. The chain carries TRBV6-2 or TRBV6-3 and TRBJ2-7, with 10 bases lining up with TRBD1. V lost 5 bases and J lost 6; bases outside the gene matches: 4. The CDR3 has 13 residues. The germline V gene has CDR1 MNHEY and CDR2 SVGEGT. DNA of the CDR3: TGTGCCAGCAGTCACGGGACAGGGGTCGAGCAGTACTTC. Protein product: CASSHGTGVEQYF.

The chain employs TRBV18 and TRBJ2-5; no clear D. Germline assignment: CDR1 KGHSH and CDR2 LQKENI. This CDR3 has 13 residues. Trimming left V 3 bases short and J 1 base short, with 6 bases between. Here the CDR3 reads CASSPEAQETQYF. The CDR3 coding sequence is TGTGCCAGCTCACCCGAGGCCCAAGAGACCCAGTACTTC. Using reference TRBV18 and TRBJ2-5 for the parts outside the CDR3, the full variable domain is NAGVMQNPRHLVRRRGQEARLRCSPMKGHSHVYWYRQLPEEGLKFMVYLQKENIIDESGMPKERFSAEFPKEGPSILRIQQVVRGDSAAYFCASSPEAQETQYFGPGTRLLVL.

Regarding this clonotype: A much bigger clone sits one base away, suggesting this may be a read error. The CDR3 coding sequence is TGTGCCAGCAGTTTAAGGGCATTCGACATCGTGGGGTGGGGGCAAGAGACCCGGTACTTC. Protein product: CASSLRAFDIVGWGQETRYF. The rearrangement links TRBV28 to TRBJ2-5; a weak D match, TRBD1 (6 bases). The germline V gene encodes CDR1 MDHEN and CDR2 SYDVKM. The CDR3 sequence is 20 residues long.

The chain carries TRBV4-3 and TRBJ2-5, with D possibly matching TRBD2 (6 bases). Germline CDR1 LGHNA, CDR2 YSLEER. The V gene lost 4 bases and the J gene lost 5 bases, with 14 bases spanning the gap. This CDR3 is 14 amino acids long. The CDR3 sequence: CASSPRGGAETQYF. In DNA, the CDR3 is TGCGCCAGCAGCCCCCGGGGCGGGGCTGAGACCCAGTACTTC.

This clonotype was recorded at least ten times. V and J are TRBV6-1 and TRBJ2-1; 8 bases align to TRBD1. The CDR3 spans 14 residues. Germline V CDR1 and CDR2: MNHNS, SASEGT. The ends lost 5 bases at V and 7 bases at J; junction bases unmatched: 7. The CDR3 DNA reads TGTGCCAGCAGTCCAGGGGGCGCCCCGAATGAGCAGTTCTTC. Encoded protein: CASSPGGAPNEQFF.

The chain recombines TRBV4-1 with TRBJ2-4; D is unresolved. The CDR3 runs to 16 residues. V shed 4 bases and J shed 0 bases, with 13 bases lying between them. Per the germline V gene, CDR1 is MGHRA and CDR2 is YSYEKL. The CDR3 DNA sequence: TGCGCCAGCAGCCCCGGAAGCTACCTAGCCAAAAACATTCAGTACTTC. Translating it yields CASSPGSYLAKNIQYF.

This clonotype has a count of ten or more. This chain links TRBV27 with TRBJ1-1, with D perhaps matching TRBD1 (5 bases). The CDR3 totals 13 residues. Germline V gives CDR1 MNHEY, CDR2 SMNVEV (reference sequence). V lost 5 bases, J lost 7 bases, and 14 bases lay in between. For the CDR3, the DNA is TGTGCCAGCAGTCCATTCGACAGCCTTGAAGCTTTCTTT. Translated: CASSPFDSLEAFF.

The V and J genes are TRBV28 and TRBJ2-6; D is possibly TRBD2 (5 bases). Trimming took off 5 bases at V and 2 bases at J, with 10 bases between the two ends. Germline-derived CDR1 and CDR2 are MDHEN and SYDVKM. This CDR3 contains 15 residues. The CDR3 DNA follows: TGTGCCAGCAGTACCACCGGGACTGGGGCCAACGTCCTGACTTTC. It yields the protein CASSTTGTGANVLTF.